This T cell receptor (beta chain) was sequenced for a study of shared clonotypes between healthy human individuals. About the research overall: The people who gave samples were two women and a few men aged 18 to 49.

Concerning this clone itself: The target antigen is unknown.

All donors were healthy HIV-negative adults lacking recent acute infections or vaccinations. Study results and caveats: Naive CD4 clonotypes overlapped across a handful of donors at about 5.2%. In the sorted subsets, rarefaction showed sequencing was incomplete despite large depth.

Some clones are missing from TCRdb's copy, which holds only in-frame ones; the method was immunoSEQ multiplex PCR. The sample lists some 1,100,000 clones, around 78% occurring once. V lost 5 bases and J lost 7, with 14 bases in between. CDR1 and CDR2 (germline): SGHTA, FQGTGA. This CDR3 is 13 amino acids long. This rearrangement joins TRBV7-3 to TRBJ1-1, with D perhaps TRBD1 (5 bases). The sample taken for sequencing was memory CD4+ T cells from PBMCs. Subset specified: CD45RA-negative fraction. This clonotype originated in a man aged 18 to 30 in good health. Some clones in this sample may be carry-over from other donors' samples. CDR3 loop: CASSPLGQGEAFF. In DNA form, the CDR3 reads TGTGCCAGCAGCCCCCTGGGCCAGGGTGAAGCTTTCTTT.